A selection of T cell receptor beta chains follows, all from one sample in a study of shared clonotypes between healthy human individuals. The protocol was immunoSEQ multiplex PCR, while the TCRdb copy is restricted to in-frame clones and leaves out a portion. Of a few million clones listed, roughly 92% are singletons. Sequenced input: naive CD4+ T cells sorted from blood. The receptors come from a man between 18 and 29 years old in good health. Both conserved end residues are part of each CDR3. The D gene is left open where the match is weak. Expanded clones get a size class; other rows say once, few or many, or leave the size out.

clone size: -
V gene: TRBV7-7
J gene: TRBJ2-5
D gene: -
CDR3 DNA: TGTGCTAGCAGCTTATCAGGGTTAGAGACCCAGTACTTC
CDR3 protein: CASSLSGLETQYF

clone size: -
V gene: TRBV5-4
J gene: TRBJ2-7
D gene: -
CDR3 DNA: TGTGCCAGCAGCCCTTCTCTTCTTGGCCATCTCCGGGGTTTTTCCTACGAGCAGTACTTC
CDR3 protein: CASSPSLLGHLRGFSYEQYF

clone size: -
V gene: TRBV18
J gene: TRBJ1-1
D gene: TRBD1
CDR3 DNA: TGTGCCAGCTCACCCTTGCCAGGGGGCGCGACTGAAGCTTTCTTT
CDR3 protein: CASSPLPGGATEAFF

clone size: -
V gene: TRBV7-9
J gene: TRBJ2-3
D gene: TRBD1
CDR3 DNA: TGTGCCAGCACCTCCGGGACAGGGACACCTAGCACAGATACGCAGTATTTT
CDR3 protein: CASTSGTGTPSTDTQYF

clone size: -
V gene: TRBV5-4
J gene: TRBJ2-3
D gene: TRBD2
CDR3 DNA: TGTGCCAGCAACTTGGCCGGGACTAGCGGTAGCACAGATACGCAGTATTTT
CDR3 protein: CASNLAGTSGSTDTQYF

clone size: -
V gene: TRBV10-3
J gene: TRBJ2-5
D gene: TRBD2
CDR3 DNA: TGTGCCACCGGGGGTGGGACTAGCGGGGGGGCGAGAGAGACCCAGTACTTC
CDR3 protein: CATGGGTSGGARETQYF

clone size: -
V gene: TRBV5-1
J gene: TRBJ2-7
D gene: TRBD2
CDR3 DNA: TGCGCCAGCAGCCCCACTGCTATGAGCGGGAGTGGTCCCGAGCAGTACTTC
CDR3 protein: CASSPTAMSGSGPEQYF

clone size: -
V gene: TRBV4-1
J gene: TRBJ1-4
D gene: -
CDR3 DNA: TGCGCCAGCGGACGAGGGGCAGGGCCGTCTGAAAAACTGTTTTTT
CDR3 protein: CASGRGAGPSEKLFF

clone size: -
V gene: TRBV19
J gene: TRBJ1-5
D gene: -
CDR3 DNA: TGTGCCAGTAGTCCTTCAGGGGTTGGGGGTCAGCCCCAGCATTTT
CDR3 protein: CASSPSGVGGQPQHF

clone size: once
V gene: TRBV30
J gene: TRBJ2-1
D gene: -
CDR3 DNA: TGTGCCTGGAGTCGATCTTTGCCCGGGAATGAGCAGTTCTTC
CDR3 protein: CAWSRSLPGNEQFF

clone size: -
V gene: TRBV7-9
J gene: TRBJ2-1
D gene: TRBD1
CDR3 DNA: TGTGCCAGCAGCCCGGACAGGCCTAACAACTACAATGAGCAGTTCTTC
CDR3 protein: CASSPDRPNNYNEQFF

clone size: -
V gene: TRBV30
J gene: TRBJ1-4
D gene: -
CDR3 DNA: TGTGCCTGGAGTGTCAGGACAGCTAATGAAAAACTGTTTTTT
CDR3 protein: CAWSVRTANEKLFF

clone size: -
V gene: TRBV28
J gene: TRBJ2-7
D gene: -
CDR3 DNA: TGTGCCACCCTTCGGGTCGAGCAGTACTTC
CDR3 protein: CATLRVEQYF

clone size: -
V gene: TRBV2
J gene: TRBJ2-7
D gene: -
CDR3 DNA: TGTGCCAGCAGTGATACCTCAAGATACGAGCAGTACTTC
CDR3 protein: CASSDTSRYEQYF

clone size: -
V gene: TRBV25-1
J gene: TRBJ2-2
D gene: -
CDR3 DNA: TGTGCCAGCAGTGAAGGCTACAACACCGGGGAGCTGTTTTTT
CDR3 protein: CASSEGYNTGELFF

clone size: -
V gene: TRBV19
J gene: TRBJ2-7
D gene: -
CDR3 DNA: TGTGCCAGTAGTATCGGGGGCGCTGGGACAGCTCTCTACGAGCAGTACTTC
CDR3 protein: CASSIGGAGTALYEQYF

clone size: -
V gene: TRBV7-2
J gene: TRBJ2-2
D gene: -
CDR3 DNA: TGTGCCAGCAGCTTGGGGACGAACACCGGGGAGCTGTTTTTT
CDR3 protein: CASSLGTNTGELFF

clone size: -
V gene: TRBV5-1
J gene: TRBJ1-1
D gene: -
CDR3 DNA: TGCGCCAGCAGCTTGCAGGCCGAGGGCACTGAAGCTTTCTTT
CDR3 protein: CASSLQAEGTEAFF

clone size: -
V gene: TRBV5-1
J gene: TRBJ2-1
D gene: -
CDR3 DNA: TGCGCCAGCAGCCGGGGAGGGGGCTCCTACAATGAGCAGTTCTTC
CDR3 protein: CASSRGGGSYNEQFF

clone size: -
V gene: TRBV6-1
J gene: TRBJ1-5
D gene: -
CDR3 DNA: TGTGCCAGCAGTTTGACAGGTAATAGCAATCAGCCCCAGCATTTT
CDR3 protein: CASSLTGNSNQPQHF

clone size: once
V gene: TRBV5-4
J gene: TRBJ1-4
D gene: -
CDR3 DNA: TGTGCCAGCAGCTTGCGGGGGCGCGGAACTAATGAAAAACTGTTTTTT
CDR3 protein: CASSLRGRGTNEKLFF

clone size: -
V gene: TRBV6-1
J gene: TRBJ1-2
D gene: -
CDR3 DNA: TGTGCCAGCGGGAATAACTACTATGGCTACACCTTC
CDR3 protein: CASGNNYYGYTF

clone size: -
V gene: TRBV7-9
J gene: TRBJ1-6
D gene: -
CDR3 DNA: TGTGCCAGCAGCTTGGCAGGGTCAGGTTCACCCCTCCACTTT
CDR3 protein: CASSLAGSGSPLHF

clone size: -
V gene: TRBV10-1
J gene: TRBJ1-1
D gene: TRBD1
CDR3 DNA: TGCGCCAGCAGGGGTAACAGGGGGCAGGACACTGAAGCTTTCTTT
CDR3 protein: CASRGNRGQDTEAFF

clone size: -
V gene: TRBV28
J gene: TRBJ1-5
D gene: -
CDR3 DNA: TGTGCCTCACGACCGTCCGGGGATCAGCCCCAGCATTTT
CDR3 protein: CASRPSGDQPQHF

clone size: -
V gene: TRBV18
J gene: TRBJ1-4
D gene: TRBD1
CDR3 DNA: TGTGCCAGCTCACCCCGGACAGGGGTATGGGAAAAACTGTTTTTT
CDR3 protein: CASSPRTGVWEKLFF

clone size: -
V gene: TRBV7-2
J gene: TRBJ2-7
D gene: -
CDR3 DNA: TGTGCCAGCAGCCAGACTAGCTACGAGCAGTACTTC
CDR3 protein: CASSQTSYEQYF

clone size: -
V gene: TRBV9
J gene: TRBJ1-1
D gene: TRBD1
CDR3 DNA: TGTGCCAGCAGCGCTTCGGGACAGCTGAACACTGAAGCTTTCTTT
CDR3 protein: CASSASGQLNTEAFF

clone size: -
V gene: TRBV6-5
J gene: TRBJ1-3
D gene: -
CDR3 DNA: TGTGCCAGCAGTTACTCCGGGATCTCTGGAAACACCATATATTTT
CDR3 protein: CASSYSGISGNTIYF

clone size: -
V gene: TRBV28
J gene: TRBJ1-1
D gene: -
CDR3 DNA: TGTGCCAGCAGTCCGTACGGGACTAACACTGAAGCTTTCTTT
CDR3 protein: CASSPYGTNTEAFF

clone size: -
V gene: TRBV4-3
J gene: TRBJ2-3
D gene: -
CDR3 DNA: TGCGCCAGCAGCCAGTATAGCCATCCGTCCTCGGTAGCAGCGAGCACAGATACGCAGTATTTT
CDR3 protein: CASSQYSHPSSVAASTDTQYF

clone size: -
V gene: TRBV2
J gene: TRBJ2-7
D gene: TRBD1
CDR3 DNA: TGTGCCAGCAGTGCCGGGACAGGGGGCGGCTACGAGCAGTACTTC
CDR3 protein: CASSAGTGGGYEQYF

clone size: -
V gene: TRBV5-4
J gene: TRBJ1-3
D gene: -
CDR3 DNA: TGTGCCAGCAGCCGCGGGGTAGGCTCTGGAAACACCATATATTTT
CDR3 protein: CASSRGVGSGNTIYF

clone size: -
V gene: TRBV2
J gene: TRBJ2-2
D gene: -
CDR3 DNA: TGTGCCAGCAGATGGGATAGCTCGAACACCGGGGAGCTGTTTTTT
CDR3 protein: CASRWDSSNTGELFF

clone size: -
V gene: TRBV19
J gene: TRBJ2-2
D gene: -
CDR3 DNA: TGTGCCAGTACTCCAGGGATCAGGGCCGACACCGGGGAGCTGTTTTTT
CDR3 protein: CASTPGIRADTGELFF

clone size: -
V gene: TRBV2
J gene: TRBJ2-1
D gene: -
CDR3 DNA: TGTGCCAGCAGTCCTCGGGTCCAGGGGAATGAGCAGTTCTTC
CDR3 protein: CASSPRVQGNEQFF

clone size: -
V gene: TRBV7-5
J gene: TRBJ1-6
D gene: -
CDR3 DNA: TGTGCCAGAAGCTTAGGCGACAGGGAATGGAATTCACCCCTCCACTTT
CDR3 protein: CARSLGDREWNSPLHF

clone size: -
V gene: TRBV2
J gene: TRBJ2-1
D gene: -
CDR3 DNA: TGTGCCAGCCGGGCGGGGAATGAGCAGTTCTTC
CDR3 protein: CASRAGNEQFF

clone size: -
V gene: TRBV7-2
J gene: TRBJ2-5
D gene: -
CDR3 DNA: TGTGCCAGCAGCTTAGGGACAGCCGGGATGAGGGACCAGTACTTC
CDR3 protein: CASSLGTAGMRDQYF

clone size: -
V gene: TRBV7-8
J gene: TRBJ2-7
D gene: TRBD2
CDR3 DNA: TGTGCCAGCAGCTTAGGTATAGCGGGGGATCCGTACGAGCAGTACTTC
CDR3 protein: CASSLGIAGDPYEQYF

clone size: -
V gene: TRBV11-2
J gene: TRBJ2-3
D gene: -
CDR3 DNA: TGTGCCAGCAGCTTAGGTCAAATCACAGATACGCAGTATTTT
CDR3 protein: CASSLGQITDTQYF

clone size: -
V gene: TRBV10-1
J gene: TRBJ2-5
D gene: TRBD2
CDR3 DNA: TGCGCCAGCAGCTCGGGCCAGCGGGGGGCCGGTGGTGAGACCCAGTACTTC
CDR3 protein: CASSSGQRGAGGETQYF

clone size: -
V gene: TRBV7-2
J gene: TRBJ1-6
D gene: -
CDR3 DNA: TGTGCCAGCAGCTTAGCGTGGGGGGTCAATTCACCCCTCCACTTT
CDR3 protein: CASSLAWGVNSPLHF

clone size: -
V gene: TRBV6-4
J gene: TRBJ1-2
D gene: TRBD1
CDR3 DNA: TGTGCCAGCAGTCTGGACAGGGGAGGTGGCTACACCTTC
CDR3 protein: CASSLDRGGGYTF

clone size: -
V gene: TRBV2
J gene: TRBJ1-1
D gene: TRBD1
CDR3 DNA: TGTGCCAGCAGGACACAGGGGGCGGGCACTGAAGCTTTCTTT
CDR3 protein: CASRTQGAGTEAFF